Listed here are 19 T cell receptor beta chains from one sample, sequenced in a study of cytomegalovirus exposure and HLA in healthy donors. Researchers ran the PCR with 60 Vbeta and 13 Jbeta primers. The protocol was immunoSEQ multiplex PCR, while the TCRdb copy is restricted to in-frame clones and leaves out a portion. The data hold 100,000 to 150,000 clones, with about 80% observed a single time. What was sequenced was PBMCs. These receptors all come from a man between 25 and 39 years old in good health and CMV-seropositive.

This clone was seen just once. The chain combines TRBV4-3 with TRBJ2-5; 7 bases align to TRBD2. The trim removed 2 bases at V and 4 bases at J, leaving 13 bases unmatched. The CDR3 spans 17 residues. The germline CDR1 and CDR2 sequences are LGHNA and YSLEER. As DNA, the CDR3 is TGCGCCAGCAGCCAATATTCAGTAGGCGGGAGTGGAGAGACCCAGTACTTC. Its protein product is CASSQYSVGGSGETQYF.

J is TRBJ2-3 and V is TRBV25-1, with TRBD2 matching 10 bases. The CDR3 consists of 17 residues. Germline V CDR1 and CDR2: MGHDK, SYGVNS. With 1 base clipped from V and 3 bases from J, the junction kept 7 bases outside the gene matches. The CDR3 region is CASSEFPGLALTDTQYF. Written as DNA, the CDR3 is TGTGCCAGCAGTGAATTTCCGGGACTAGCGCTTACAGATACGCAGTATTTT.

The V gene is TRBV27, the J gene TRBJ2-1; tentatively, D is TRBD2 (5 bases). The CDR3 is made up of 16 amino acids. The V end lost 1 base, the J end lost 4 bases, and 14 bases lay between the germline ends. The V gene's germline CDR1 is MNHEY and CDR2 SMNVEV (reference sequence). The CDR3: CASSLFAGNDYNEQFF. The CDR3 DNA follows: TGTGCCAGCAGTTTATTTGCGGGTAATGATTACAATGAGCAGTTCTTC.

The chain joins TRBV9 to TRBJ2-3; 8 nucleotides line up with TRBD2. V was pared by 0 bases and J by 2 bases, with 17 bases of the junction left unmatched. The CDR3 covers 20 residues. Germline V gene data show CDR1 as SGDLS and CDR2 as YYNGEE. This CDR3 reads CASSVGLGASGYGYTDTQYF. For the CDR3, the DNA is TGTGCCAGCAGCGTAGGTTTGGGTGCTAGCGGGTATGGATACACAGATACGCAGTATTTT.

The rearrangement links TRBV29-1 to TRBJ2-3; D may be TRBD1 (6 bases). The CDR3 is 12 amino acids. The germline gives CDR1 SQVTM, CDR2 ANQGSEA. The V end lost 6 bases, the J end lost 3 bases, and 10 bases lay between the germline ends. The DNA of the CDR3 is TGCAGCGTCCCAACAGGGACAGATACGCAGTATTTT. Amino acid sequence: CSVPTGTDTQYF.

The CDR3 loop reads CASSSKSGRVGEQFF. CDR3 in DNA: TGTGCCAGCAGCTCGAAGAGCGGGAGGGTCGGTGAGCAGTTCTTC. V and J are TRBV7-2 and TRBJ2-1; TRBD2 matches at 10 bases. Germline V lookup: CDR1 SGHTA, CDR2 FQGNSA. The CDR3 loop spans 15 amino acids. V shed 4 bases, J shed 9 bases, and the junction held 9 bases outside the gene matches.

The chain joins TRBV7-2 to TRBJ1-5; the match to TRBD1 covers 7 bases. V was pared by 5 bases and J by 5 bases, with 3 bases of the junction left unmatched. From germline, CDR1 is SGHTA and CDR2 FQGNSA. The CDR3 has 13 residues. The CDR3 DNA follows: TGTGCCAGCAGCCCCCAGGGGGATCAGCCCCAGCATTTT. Translating gives CASSPQGDQPQHF.

This clone was detected only a few times. The genes are TRBV18 and TRBJ2-3, with 7 positions matching TRBD1. Per germline, CDR1 KGHSH and CDR2 LQKENI. V dropped 0 bases and J dropped 0; count of bases not matched to a gene: 9. The CDR3 has 18 residues. CDR3 residues: CASSPPRDRLTSTDTQYF. The CDR3 DNA sequence: TGTGCCAGCTCACCACCTCGGGACAGATTAACTAGCACAGATACGCAGTATTTT.

The rearrangement joins TRBV5-1 to TRBJ2-2; TRBD2 aligns across 11 bases. The CDR3 has 16 amino acids. Germline V gene sequence: CDR1 SGHRS, CDR2 YFSETQ. With 2 bases clipped from V and 3 bases from J, the junction kept 3 bases outside the gene matches. CDR3 amino acids: CASSFLAGGYTGELFF. The DNA for the CDR3 is TGCGCCAGCAGCTTTCTAGCGGGAGGTTACACCGGGGAGCTGTTTTTT.

This chain uses TRBV5-4 with TRBJ2-5; 14 bases are a match to TRBD2. The V gene end was trimmed by 2 bases and the J gene end by 5 bases; junction bases not matched to a gene: 5. The CDR3 contains 16 residues. Germline V gives CDR1 SGHNT, CDR2 YYREEE (reference sequence). The CDR3 is CASSLGTSGSWETQYF. The CDR3 region has the DNA TGTGCCAGCAGCTTAGGGACTAGCGGGAGTTGGGAGACCCAGTACTTC. The full variable domain, completed using reference TRBV5-4 and TRBJ2-5, is ETGVTQSPTHLIKTRGQQVTLRCSSQSGHNTVSWYQQALGQGPQFIFQYYREEENGRGNFPPRFSGLQFPNYSSELNVNALELDDSALYLCASSLGTSGSWETQYFGPGTRLLVL.

V gene TRBV18 combines with J gene TRBJ2-7; D gene ambiguous. Trimming pared 2 bases from V and 2 bases from J, leaving 10 bases between. The germline CDR1 and CDR2 sequences are KGHSH and LQKENI. This CDR3 spans 14 amino acids. The CDR3 nucleotides are TGTGCCAGCTCACCAGGCCCCTCCGCCTACGAGCAGTACTTC. It is translated as CASSPGPSAYEQYF.

The chain combines TRBV5-1 with TRBJ2-7; TRBD2 is a possible D gene (5 bases). The V gene's germline CDR1 is SGHRS and CDR2 YFSETQ. This CDR3 comprises 16 residues. Trimming took 1 base from V and 3 from J, leaving 17 bases between them. The CDR3 spells CASSLSWRRRVYEQYF. The CDR3 coding sequence is TGCGCCAGCAGCTTGAGTTGGAGGAGGCGGGTCTACGAGCAGTACTTC. Combining the CDR3 with reference TRBV5-1 and TRBJ2-7 gives the whole variable domain KAGVTQTPRYLIKTRGQQVTLSCSPISGHRSVSWYQQTPGQGLQFLFEYFSETQRNKGNFPGRFSGRQFSNSRSEMNVSTLELGDSALYLCASSLSWRRRVYEQYFGPGTRLTVT.

The sample holds a few counts of this clone. The chain employs TRBV27 and TRBJ2-7; 14 nucleotides agree with TRBD2. This CDR3 contains 18 residues. With V trimmed by 5 bases and J by 3 bases, 12 bases remained unmatched. Germline CDR1 and CDR2: MNHEY and SMNVEV (reference sequence). CDR3 nucleotide sequence: TGTGCCAGCAGTCAACGGACTAGCGGGAGGTCACAAATCTACGAGCAGTACTTC. Its protein product is CASSQRTSGRSQIYEQYF.

The chain carries TRBV4-3 and TRBJ2-7, with D possibly TRBD2 on 6 matching bases. The CDR3 has 15 amino acids. The germline V and J ends were trimmed by 1 base and 3 bases, with 13 bases remaining between them. Germline V lookup: CDR1 LGHNA, CDR2 YSLEER. Here the CDR3 reads CASSQVVAASYEQYF. CDR3 coding DNA: TGCGCCAGCAGCCAAGTAGTAGCGGCCAGCTACGAGCAGTACTTC.

V and J are TRBV7-3 and TRBJ1-1; tentatively, D is TRBD1 (5 bases). The CDR3 covers 13 residues. Germline-derived CDR1 and CDR2 are SGHTA and FQGTGA. Trimming removed 5 bases from V and 1 base from J, with 8 bases in between. The CDR3 region is CASSRDRNTEAFF. The CDR3 region has the DNA TGTGCCAGCAGCCGTGACAGGAACACTGAAGCTTTCTTT.

The V and J genes are TRBV10-3 and TRBJ1-2; no clear D gene. The V gene's germline CDR1 is ENHRY and CDR2 SYGVKD. The CDR3 loop spans 15 amino acids. V shed 0 bases and J shed 1 base, with 9 bases lying between them. The CDR3 sequence is CAISESEGNNYGYTF. The DNA of the CDR3 is TGTGCCATCAGTGAGTCGGAGGGAAATAACTATGGCTACACCTTC.

J is TRBJ2-7 and V is TRBV10-1, with D tentatively TRBD2 (7 bases). The CDR3 runs to 16 residues. The germline V gene has CDR1 WNHNN and CDR2 SYGVQD (reference sequence). The V and J ends lost 4 bases and 7 bases respectively, with 23 bases between them. CDR3 amino acids: CASSGIIGGPVGEQYF. CDR3 DNA sequence: TGCGCCAGCAGTGGGATCATCGGGGGGCCCGTTGGTGAGCAGTACTTC.

The chain has TRBV9 and TRBJ2-7; D not resolved. CDR3 size: 14 residues. Trimming stripped 3 bases from V and 2 bases from J, with 12 bases between. Germline CDR1 and CDR2: SGDLS and YYNGEE. The CDR3 region has the DNA TGTGCCAGCAGCGCCCGCCAGTTCCCCTACGAGCAGTACTTC. It translates to CASSARQFPYEQYF. Full variable domain (remainder filled in from reference TRBV9 and TRBJ2-7): DSGVTQTPKHLITATGQRVTLRCSPRSGDLSVYWYQQSLDQGLQFLIQYYNGEERAKGNILERFSAQQFPDLHSELNLSSLELGDSALYFCASSARQFPYEQYFGPGTRLTVT.

V is TRBV27 and J is TRBJ2-7; perhaps TRBD1 as D (5 bases). Trimming removed 3 bases at V and 6 bases at J, with 15 bases between. The CDR3 loop spans 14 amino acids. Germline CDR1 reads MNHEY; CDR2 reads SMNVEV (reference sequence). The CDR3: CASSLQGSPSEQYF. The CDR3, as DNA: TGTGCCAGCAGTTTGCAGGGATCCCCAAGCGAGCAGTACTTC.